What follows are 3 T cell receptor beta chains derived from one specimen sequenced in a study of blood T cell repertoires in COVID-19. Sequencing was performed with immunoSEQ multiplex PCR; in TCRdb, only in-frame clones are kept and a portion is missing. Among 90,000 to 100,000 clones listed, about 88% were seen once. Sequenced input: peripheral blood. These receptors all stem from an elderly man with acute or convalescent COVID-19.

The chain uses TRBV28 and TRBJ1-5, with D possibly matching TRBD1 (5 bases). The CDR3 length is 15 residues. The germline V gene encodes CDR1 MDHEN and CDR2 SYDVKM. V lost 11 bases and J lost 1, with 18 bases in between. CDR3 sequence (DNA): TGTGCCTCAACAGAGAGTCAGGGCAGCAATCAGCCCCAGCATTTT. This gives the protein CASTESQGSNQPQHF. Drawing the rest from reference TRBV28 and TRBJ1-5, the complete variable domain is DVKVTQSSRYLVKRTGEKVFLECVQDMDHENMFWYRQDPGLGLRLIYFSYDVKMKEKGDIPEGYSVSREKKERFSLILESASTNQTSMYLCASTESQGSNQPQHFGDGTRLSIL.

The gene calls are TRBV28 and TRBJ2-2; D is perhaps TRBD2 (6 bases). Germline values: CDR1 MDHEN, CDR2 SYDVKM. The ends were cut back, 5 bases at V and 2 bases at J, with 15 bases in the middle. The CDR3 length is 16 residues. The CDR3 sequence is CASSDLREPNTGELFF. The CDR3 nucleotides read TGTGCCAGCAGTGATTTGCGGGAACCCAACACCGGGGAGCTGTTTTTT.

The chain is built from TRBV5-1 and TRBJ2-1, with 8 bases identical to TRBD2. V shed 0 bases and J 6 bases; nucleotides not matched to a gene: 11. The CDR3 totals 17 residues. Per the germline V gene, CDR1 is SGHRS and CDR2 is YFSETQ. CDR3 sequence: CASSLDPPSGSGNEQFF. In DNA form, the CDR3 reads TGCGCCAGCAGCTTGGATCCCCCCAGCGGGAGCGGCAATGAGCAGTTCTTC.